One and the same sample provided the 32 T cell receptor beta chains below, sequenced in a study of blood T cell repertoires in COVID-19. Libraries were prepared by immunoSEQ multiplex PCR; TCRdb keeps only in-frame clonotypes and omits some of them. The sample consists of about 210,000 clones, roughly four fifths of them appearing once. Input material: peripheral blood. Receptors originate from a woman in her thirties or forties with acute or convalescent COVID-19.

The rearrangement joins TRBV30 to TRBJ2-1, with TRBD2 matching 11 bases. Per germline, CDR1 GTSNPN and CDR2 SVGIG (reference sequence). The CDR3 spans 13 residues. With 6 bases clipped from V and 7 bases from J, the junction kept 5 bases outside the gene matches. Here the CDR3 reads CACPGLAVNEQFF. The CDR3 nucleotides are TGTGCCTGTCCGGGACTAGCGGTTAATGAGCAGTTCTTC. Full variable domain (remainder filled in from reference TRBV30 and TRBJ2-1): SQTIHQWPATLVQPVGSPLSLECTVEGTSNPNLYWYRQAAGRGLQLLFYSVGIGQISSEVPQNLSASRPQDRQFILSSKKLLLSDSGFYLCACPGLAVNEQFFGPGTRLTVL.

The CDR3 loop is CASSPRASSTDTQYF. As DNA, the CDR3 is TGCGCCAGCAGCCCGAGGGCCTCTAGCACAGATACGCAGTATTTT. J is TRBJ2-3 and V is TRBV5-1; tentatively, D is TRBD2 (5 bases). Trimming removed 4 bases from V and 0 bases from J, with 12 bases in between. The CDR3 is made up of 15 amino acids. From germline, CDR1 is SGHRS and CDR2 YFSETQ.

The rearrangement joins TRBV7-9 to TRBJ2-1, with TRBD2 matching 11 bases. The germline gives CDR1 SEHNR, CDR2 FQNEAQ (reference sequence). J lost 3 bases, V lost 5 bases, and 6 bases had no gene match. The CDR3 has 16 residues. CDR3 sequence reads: CASSKTSGVLYNEQFF. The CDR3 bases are TGTGCCAGCAGCAAGACTAGCGGGGTCCTCTACAATGAGCAGTTCTTC.

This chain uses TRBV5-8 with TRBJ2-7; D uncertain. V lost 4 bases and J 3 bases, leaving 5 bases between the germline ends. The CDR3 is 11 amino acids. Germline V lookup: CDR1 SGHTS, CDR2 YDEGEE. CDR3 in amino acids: CASSPVYEQYF. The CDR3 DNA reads TGTGCCAGCAGCCCAGTCTACGAGCAGTACTTC. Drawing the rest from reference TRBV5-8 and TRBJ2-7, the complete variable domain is EAGVTQSPTHLIKTRGQQATLRCSPISGHTSVYWYQQALGLGLQFLLWYDEGEERNRGNFPPRFSGRQFPNYSSELNVNALELEDSALYLCASSPVYEQYFGPGTRLTVT.

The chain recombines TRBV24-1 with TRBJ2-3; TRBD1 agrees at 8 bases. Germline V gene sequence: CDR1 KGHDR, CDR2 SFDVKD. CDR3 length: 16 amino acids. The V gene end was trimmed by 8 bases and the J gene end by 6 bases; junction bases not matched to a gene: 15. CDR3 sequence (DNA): TGTGCCACCATTACGGCAGGGGGCGCCAGAAGGGATACGCAGTATTTT. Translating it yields CATITAGGARRDTQYF.

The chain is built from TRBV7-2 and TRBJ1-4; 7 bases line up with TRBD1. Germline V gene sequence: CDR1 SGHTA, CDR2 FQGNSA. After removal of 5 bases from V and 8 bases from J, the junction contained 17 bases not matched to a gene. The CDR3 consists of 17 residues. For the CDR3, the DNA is TGTGCCAGCAGCAAACGACAGGGAAAGCGGATACACGAAAAACTGTTTTTT. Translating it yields CASSKRQGKRIHEKLFF.

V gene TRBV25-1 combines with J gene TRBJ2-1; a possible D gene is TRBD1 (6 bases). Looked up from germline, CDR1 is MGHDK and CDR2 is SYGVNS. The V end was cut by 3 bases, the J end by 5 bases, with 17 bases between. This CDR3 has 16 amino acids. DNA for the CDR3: TGTGCCAGCAGTGAGAGCAGGGGAAGGGCCGACAATGAGCAGTTCTTC. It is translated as CASSESRGRADNEQFF.

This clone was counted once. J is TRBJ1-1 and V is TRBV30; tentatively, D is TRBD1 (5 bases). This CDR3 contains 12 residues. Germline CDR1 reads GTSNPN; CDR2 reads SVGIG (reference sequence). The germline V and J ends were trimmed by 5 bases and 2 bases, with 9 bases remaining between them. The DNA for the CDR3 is TGTGCCTGGGACCAGGGAAACACTGAAGCTTTCTTT. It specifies CAWDQGNTEAFF.

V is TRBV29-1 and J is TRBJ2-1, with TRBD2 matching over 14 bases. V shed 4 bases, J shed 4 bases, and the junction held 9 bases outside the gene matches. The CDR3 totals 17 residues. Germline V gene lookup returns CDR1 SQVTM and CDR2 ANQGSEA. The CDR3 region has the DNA TGCAGCGTTGTCCCTGGACTAGCGGGAGGAATTTACAATGAGCAGTTCTTC. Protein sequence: CSVVPGLAGGIYNEQFF.

Written as DNA, the CDR3 is TGTGCCATCAGTGAAGGGGGAACTATGGACACTGAAGCTTTCTTT. This codes for CAISEGGTMDTEAFF. The chain links TRBV10-3 to TRBJ1-1; D is possibly TRBD1 (6 bases). Trimming stripped 3 bases from V and 3 bases from J, with 14 bases between. CDR3 length: 15 amino acids. Germline V gives CDR1 ENHRY, CDR2 SYGVKD.

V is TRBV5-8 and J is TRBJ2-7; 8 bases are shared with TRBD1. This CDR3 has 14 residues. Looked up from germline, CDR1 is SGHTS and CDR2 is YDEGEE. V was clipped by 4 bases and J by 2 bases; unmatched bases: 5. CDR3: CASSPDRAPYEQYF. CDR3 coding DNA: TGTGCCAGCAGCCCGGACAGGGCCCCCTACGAGCAGTACTTC.

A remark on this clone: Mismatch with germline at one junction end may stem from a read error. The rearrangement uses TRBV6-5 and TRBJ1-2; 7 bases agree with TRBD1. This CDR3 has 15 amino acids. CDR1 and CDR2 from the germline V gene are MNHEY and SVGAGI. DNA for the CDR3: TGTGCCAGCAGTTACGCCGGGACAGCTAATTATGGCTACACCTTC. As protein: CASSYAGTANYGYTF.

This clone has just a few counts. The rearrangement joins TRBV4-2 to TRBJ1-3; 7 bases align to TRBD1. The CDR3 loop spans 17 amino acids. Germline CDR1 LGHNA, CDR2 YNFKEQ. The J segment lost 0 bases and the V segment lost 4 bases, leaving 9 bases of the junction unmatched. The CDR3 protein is CASSPRDSDSSGNTIYF. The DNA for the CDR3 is TGTGCCAGCAGCCCTCGGGACAGTGATAGCTCTGGAAACACCATATATTTT.

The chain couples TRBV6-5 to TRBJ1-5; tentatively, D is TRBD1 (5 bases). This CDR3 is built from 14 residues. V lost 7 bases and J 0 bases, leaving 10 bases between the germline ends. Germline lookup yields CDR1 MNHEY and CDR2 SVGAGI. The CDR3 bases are TGTGCCAGCACTCATACAGGTAGCAATCAGCCCCAGCATTTT. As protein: CASTHTGSNQPQHF.

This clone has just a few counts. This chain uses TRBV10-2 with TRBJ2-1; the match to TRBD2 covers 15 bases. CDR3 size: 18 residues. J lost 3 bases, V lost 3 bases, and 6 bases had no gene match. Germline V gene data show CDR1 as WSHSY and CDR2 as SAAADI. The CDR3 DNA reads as TGCGCCAGCAGTGATGGACTAGCGGGAGGGATACACTACAATGAGCAGTTCTTC. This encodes CASSDGLAGGIHYNEQFF.

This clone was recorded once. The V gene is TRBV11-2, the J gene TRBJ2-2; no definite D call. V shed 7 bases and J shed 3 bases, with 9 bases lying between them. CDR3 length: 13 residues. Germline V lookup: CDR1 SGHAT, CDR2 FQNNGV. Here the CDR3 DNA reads TGTGCCAGCACCCTATATTACACCGGGGAGCTGTTTTTT. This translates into CASTLYYTGELFF.

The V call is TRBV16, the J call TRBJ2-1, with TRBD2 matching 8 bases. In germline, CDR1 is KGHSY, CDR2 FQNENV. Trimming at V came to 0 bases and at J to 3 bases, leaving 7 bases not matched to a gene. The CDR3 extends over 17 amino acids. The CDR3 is CASSQSASGGLYNEQFF. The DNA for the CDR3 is TGTGCCAGCAGCCAATCGGCCAGCGGGGGTCTCTACAATGAGCAGTTCTTC. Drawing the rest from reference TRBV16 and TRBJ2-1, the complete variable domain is GEEVAQTPKHLVRGEGQKAKLYCAPIKGHSYVFWYQQVLKNEFKFLISFQNENVFDETGMPKERFSAKCLPNSPCSLEIQATKLEDSAVYFCASSQSASGGLYNEQFFGPGTRLTVL.

This CDR3 reads CASSYTGTGNTEAFF. CDR3 DNA sequence: TGTGCCAGCAGCTATACCGGGACAGGGAACACTGAAGCTTTCTTT. The chain couples TRBV5-5 to TRBJ1-1; the match to TRBD1 covers 8 bases. With 3 bases clipped from V and 1 base from J, the junction kept 5 bases outside the gene matches. Germline lookup yields CDR1 SGHKS and CDR2 YYEKEE (reference sequence). The length of the CDR3 is 15 residues.

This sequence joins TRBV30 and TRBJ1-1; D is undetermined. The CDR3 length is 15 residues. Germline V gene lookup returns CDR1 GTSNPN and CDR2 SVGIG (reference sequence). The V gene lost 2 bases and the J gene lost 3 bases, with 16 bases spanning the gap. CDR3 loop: CAWSNERGKDTEAFF. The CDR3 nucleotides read TGTGCCTGGAGTAACGAGAGAGGGAAAGACACTGAAGCTTTCTTT.

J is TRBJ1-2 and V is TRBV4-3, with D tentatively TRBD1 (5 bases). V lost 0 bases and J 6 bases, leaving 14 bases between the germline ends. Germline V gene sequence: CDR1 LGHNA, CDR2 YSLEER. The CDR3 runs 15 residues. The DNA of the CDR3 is TGCGCCAGCAGCCAAGATGGGCGGTTCAGGGATGGCTACACCTTC. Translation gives CASSQDGRFRDGYTF.

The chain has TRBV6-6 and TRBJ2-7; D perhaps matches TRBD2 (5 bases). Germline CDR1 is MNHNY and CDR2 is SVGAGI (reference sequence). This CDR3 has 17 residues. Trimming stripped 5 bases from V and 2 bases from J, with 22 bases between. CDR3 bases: TGTGCCAGCAGTCCCTTTAGTGGGAGCGGAAGAACCTACGAGCAGTACTTC. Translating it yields CASSPFSGSGRTYEQYF.

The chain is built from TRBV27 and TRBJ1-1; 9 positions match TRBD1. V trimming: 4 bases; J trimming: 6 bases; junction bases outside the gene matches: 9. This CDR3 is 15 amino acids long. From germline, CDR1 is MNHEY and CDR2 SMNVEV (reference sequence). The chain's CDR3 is CASSSPGQGAPEAFF. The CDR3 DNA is TGTGCCAGCAGTTCTCCGGGACAGGGAGCCCCTGAAGCTTTCTTT.

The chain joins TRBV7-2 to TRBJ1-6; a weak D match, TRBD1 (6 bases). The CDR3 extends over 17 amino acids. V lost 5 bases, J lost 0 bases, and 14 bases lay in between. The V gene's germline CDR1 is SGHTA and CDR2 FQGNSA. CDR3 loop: CASSPTRGRSYNSPLHF. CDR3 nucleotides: TGTGCCAGCAGCCCGACCAGGGGACGCTCCTATAATTCACCCCTCCACTTT. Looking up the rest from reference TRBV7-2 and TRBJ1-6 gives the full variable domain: GAGVSQSPSNKVTEKGKDVELRCDPISGHTALYWYRQSLGQGLEFLIYFQGNSAPDKSGLPSDRFSAERTGGSVSTLTIQRTQQEDSAVYLCASSPTRGRSYNSPLHFGNGTRLTVT.

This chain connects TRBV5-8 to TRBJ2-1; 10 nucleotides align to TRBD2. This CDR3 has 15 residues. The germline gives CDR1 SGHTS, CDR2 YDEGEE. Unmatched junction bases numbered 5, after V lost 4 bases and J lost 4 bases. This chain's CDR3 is CASSGGTSAYNEQFF. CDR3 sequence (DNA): TGTGCCAGCAGCGGCGGGACTAGCGCATACAATGAGCAGTTCTTC.

CDR3 DNA sequence: TGTGCCAGCAGCTTTTCGCAGGGGCTCTATGGCTACACCTTC. Translation: CASSFSQGLYGYTF. V gene TRBV5-6 combines with J gene TRBJ1-2, with a weak D call TRBD1 (6 bases). Deletions cut 2 bases from V and 4 bases from J, with 12 bases between. The germline V gene encodes CDR1 SGHDT and CDR2 YYEEEE. CDR3 size: 14 residues.

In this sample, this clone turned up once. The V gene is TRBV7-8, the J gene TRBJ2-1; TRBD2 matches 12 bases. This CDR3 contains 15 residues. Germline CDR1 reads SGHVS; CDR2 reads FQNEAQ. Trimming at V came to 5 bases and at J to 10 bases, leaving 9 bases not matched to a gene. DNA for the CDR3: TGTGCCAGCAGCCCCTCTAGCGGGAGGGCAGGGGAGCAGTTCTTC. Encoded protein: CASSPSSGRAGEQFF. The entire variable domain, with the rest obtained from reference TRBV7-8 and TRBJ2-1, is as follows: GAGVSQSPRYKVAKRGQDVALRCDPISGHVSLFWYQQALGQGPEFLTYFQNEAQLDKSGLPSDRFFAERPEGSVSTLKIQRTQQEDSAVYLCASSPSSGRAGEQFFGPGTRLTVL.

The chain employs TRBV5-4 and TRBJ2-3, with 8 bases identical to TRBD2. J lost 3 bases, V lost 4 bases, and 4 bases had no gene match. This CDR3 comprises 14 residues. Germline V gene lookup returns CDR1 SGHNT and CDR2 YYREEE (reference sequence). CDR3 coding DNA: TGTGCCAGCAGCCCTCGGGAGGGGACAGATACGCAGTATTTT. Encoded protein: CASSPREGTDTQYF. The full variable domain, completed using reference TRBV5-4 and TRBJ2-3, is ETGVTQSPTHLIKTRGQQVTLRCSSQSGHNTVSWYQQALGQGPQFIFQYYREEENGRGNFPPRFSGLQFPNYSSELNVNALELDDSALYLCASSPREGTDTQYFGPGTRLTVL.

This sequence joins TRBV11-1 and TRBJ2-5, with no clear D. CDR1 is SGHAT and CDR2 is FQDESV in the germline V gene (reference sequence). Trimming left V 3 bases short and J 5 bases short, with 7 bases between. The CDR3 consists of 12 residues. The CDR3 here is CASSFQAETQYF. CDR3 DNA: TGTGCCAGCAGCTTCCAAGCGGAGACCCAGTACTTC.

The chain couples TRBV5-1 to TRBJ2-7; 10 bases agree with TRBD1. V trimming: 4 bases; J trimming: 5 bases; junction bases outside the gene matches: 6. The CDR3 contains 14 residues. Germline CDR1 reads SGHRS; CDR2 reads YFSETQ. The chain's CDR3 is CASSLTGGIHEQYF. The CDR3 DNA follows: TGCGCCAGCAGCCTGACAGGGGGCATCCACGAGCAGTACTTC.

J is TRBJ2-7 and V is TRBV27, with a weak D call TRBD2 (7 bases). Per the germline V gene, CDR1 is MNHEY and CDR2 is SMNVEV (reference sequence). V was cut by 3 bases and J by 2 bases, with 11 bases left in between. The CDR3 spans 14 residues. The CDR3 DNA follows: TGTGCCAGCAGTTTGTGGGGGGGCCCCTACGAGCAGTACTTC. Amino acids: CASSLWGGPYEQYF.

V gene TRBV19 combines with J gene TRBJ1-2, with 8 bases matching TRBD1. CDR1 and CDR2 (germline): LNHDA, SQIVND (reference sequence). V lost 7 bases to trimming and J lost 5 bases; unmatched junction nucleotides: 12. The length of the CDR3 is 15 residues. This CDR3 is CASKPDRDRGYGYTF. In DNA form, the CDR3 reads TGTGCCAGTAAACCGGACAGGGATCGCGGGTATGGCTACACCTTC.

In DNA, the CDR3 is TGTGCCAGCAGCTCGACGGGGATTCTGAGCACAGATACGCAGTATTTT. Translating it yields CASSSTGILSTDTQYF. This chain links TRBV5-8 with TRBJ2-3; a possible D gene is TRBD2 (5 bases). This CDR3 region has 16 residues. Looked up from germline, CDR1 is SGHTS and CDR2 is YDEGEE. V was clipped by 3 bases and J by 0 bases, with 14 bases between them.